Listed below are T cell receptor beta chains from one sample, sequenced in a study of regulatory T cells in long-lasting Graves disease. Each CDR3 protein gets one entry after TCRdb re-called the multiplex PCR reads with MiXCR. The repertoire includes 350,000 to 500,000 distinct CDR3 sequences, 14% of them detected once, and roughly a sixth sits in the top ten. These same records also appear under a second study, on T cells in Graves' hyperthyroidism and ophthalmopathy.

The specimen comprised peripheral blood mononuclear cells (PBMCs), sampled at new diagnosis, from a patient treated with antithyroid drugs. These receptors came from a woman in her 50s with Graves disease. Both conserved end residues are part of each CDR3. Each record gives: D gene, V gene, clone size, CDR3 protein. D genes are given only for firm matches. The size entry is marked missing in some rows and otherwise reads once, few, many or a size class.

NA	TRBV24-1	NA	CATSDLGNEQFF
TRBD1	TRBV30	few	CAWRRQGAYNERFF
NA	TRBV6-1	NA	CASSPPGLRNTEAFF
TRBD2	TRBV3-1	NA	CASSQDVSPPTSGRTGELFF
NA	TRBV28	few	CASRGSLEEKLFF
TRBD2	TRBV12-3/TRBV12-4	few	CASRTSGAAYNEQFF
NA	TRBV5-1	many	CASSLSGQGRFF
NA	TRBV9	many	CASSVRGGVGTDTQYF
TRBD2	TRBV2	many	CASSNQGTSGGGFYF
TRBD1	TRBV3-1	NA	CASSQEDRGHEQYF
NA	TRBV5-1	many	CASSLTATDEKLFF
TRBD2	TRBV20-1	few	CSASRPGLSYEQYF
NA	TRBV7-6	many	CASSPSQNTEAFF
TRBD1	TRBV7-9	many	CASSLGTGAMNTEAFF
NA	TRBV30	NA	CAWMVGAVNEQFF
TRBD1	TRBV7-8	many	CASSQQGQTQYF
TRBD1	TRBV6-1	NA	CASSAPGQGDGYTF
TRBD2	TRBV29-1	many	CSVGGLAGGPRTGELFF
NA	TRBV2	few	CASSPGDRSFSNQPQHF
NA	TRBV27	many	CASSKTRSSYEQYF
NA	TRBV28	few	CASSSRVNQPQHF
TRBD1	TRBV30	NA	CAWSVEGVGGTEASF
NA	TRBV6-1	few	CASSTLNMNTEAFF
TRBD2	TRBV10-3	NA	CAHRAGGNSYEQYF
NA	TRBV28	many	CASSSPPASTDTQYF
NA	TRBV28	NA	CASSQPDTGIQPQHF
NA	TRBV2	many	CASSVPYEQYF
NA	TRBV5-6	many	CASSLGNMNTEAFF
TRBD1	TRBV9	few	CASSVGPPRRDRGTGELFF
TRBD2	TRBV24-1	many	CATSPAYSGRHLNEQFF
NA	TRBV5-4	many	CASSLAGTFPNTEAFF
TRBD1	TRBV28	NA	CASSLKGQGGNEQFF
TRBD2	TRBV18	few	CASSPPGTSGRQYF
NA	TRBV19	NA	CASTNGGITEQFF
TRBD1	TRBV7-3	NA	CAGSSGPGQGYEQYF
NA	TRBV5-1	NA	CASSLAPSENTGELFF
NA	TRBV10-3	many	CAISEVAVSGANVLTF
TRBD2	TRBV24-1	few	CATSDITGTSASETQYF
TRBD2	TRBV10-3	many	CAISEIWTSGSSYNEQFF
TRBD1	TRBV5-1	few	CASSLEPGQGAKNEQFF
NA	TRBV28	few	CASSLPGNRVEKLFF
TRBD1	TRBV7-9	NA	CASSSPTGKDGYTF
NA	TRBV7-2	many	CASSLMTDTQYF
NA	TRBV10-3	few	CAISESTEAFF
TRBD1	TRBV7-9	many	CASYRQGRTDTQYF
TRBD1	TRBV7-3	many	CASSLRGQAYNEQFF
NA	TRBV20-1	few	CSASAGLSYEQYF
TRBD2	TRBV2	NA	CASSHTSGSLDNEQFF
TRBD1	TRBV11-2	many	CASSLVSGTGLAYEQYF
NA	TRBV12-3/TRBV12-4	many	CASSSSLQMYTQYF
TRBD2	TRBV7-3	few	CASSLRTSGRPNEQFF
NA	TRBV13	many	CASGSFTEAFF
NA	TRBV6-4	once	CASSEGTYANTGELFF
NA	TRBV28	many	CASIGAGGSTDTQYF
TRBD1	TRBV27	many	CASRSLGQGGNQPQHF
NA	TRBV6-1	many	CASRIRGTEAFF
TRBD2	TRBV5-6	NA	CASSLPGGPGNIQYF
NA	TRBV3-1	many	CASSQEYRRNTGELFF
TRBD2	TRBV5-1	few	CASSIPTSGSTDTQYF
NA	TRBV12-3/TRBV12-4	many	CASRMTSATNEKLFF